The 9 T cell receptor beta chains presented below share a single source sample, sequenced in a study of metastatic and nonmetastatic thyroid tumors. Thyroid surgery was performed in patients who had received no treatment beforehand. TCRdb re-called the PCR reads via MiXCR. The profile shows roughly 13,000 clones, almost 30% of them singletons. The material sequenced was blood. These receptors all stem from a female donor with papillary thyroid cancer or a benign thyroid nodule (not recorded which). Some clones in this sample may be carry-over from other donors' samples.

V and J are TRBV4-2 and TRBJ2-3; 7 positions agree with TRBD2. Trimming removed 1 base from V and 4 bases from J; junction bases left unmatched: 5. Germline CDR1 LGHNA, CDR2 YNFKEQ. The CDR3 has 15 amino acids. The DNA of the CDR3 is TGTGCCAGCAGCCAAGGGGCGGGAGTATCAGATACGCAGTATTTT. This gives the protein CASSQGAGVSDTQYF.

By share, this clone ranks as medium-sized (0.01 to 0.1%). This chain links TRBV6-6 with TRBJ2-7, with TRBD1 identical over 7 bases. The V segment lost 2 bases and the J segment 2 bases; nucleotides outside the gene matches: 3. The length of the CDR3 is 14 residues. Germline V gene lookup returns CDR1 MNHNY and CDR2 SVGAGI (reference sequence). The CDR3 bases are TGTGCCAGCAGTTACGACAGGGCTCCCTACGAGCAGTACTTC. This translates into CASSYDRAPYEQYF.

This clone was detected only a few times. The rearrangement uses TRBV6-2 or TRBV6-3 and TRBJ2-7, with D perhaps matching TRBD1 (6 bases). The CDR3 is 14 amino acids. Germline loops: CDR1 MNHEY, CDR2 SVGEGT. Deletions cut 0 bases from V and 7 bases from J, with 13 bases between. The CDR3 DNA reads TGTGCCAGCAGTTACTCGGACAGCCCCGATGAGCAGTACTTC. This sequence encodes CASSYSDSPDEQYF.

This clone showed up just once. V gene TRBV15 combines with J gene TRBJ1-6; possibly TRBD1 for D (5 bases). CDR3 length equals 18 residues. Trimming took off 0 bases at V and 7 bases at J, with 19 bases between the two ends. The germline V gene has CDR1 LNHNV and CDR2 YYDKDF (reference sequence). CDR3 DNA sequence: TGTGCCACCAGCAGAGATGAGACCTCCAAGGGGCTAAATTCACCCCTCCACTTT. Translated: CATSRDETSKGLNSPLHF. The full variable domain, in which reference TRBV15 and TRBJ1-6 provide the parts outside the CDR3, is DAMVIQNPRYQVTQFGKPVTLSCSQTLNHNVMYWYQQKSSQAPKLLFHYYDKDFNNEADTPDNFQSRRPNTSFCFLDIRSPGLGDTAMYLCATSRDETSKGLNSPLHFGNGTRLTVT.

Ten or more counts support this clone. The rearrangement joins TRBV19 to TRBJ2-1; TRBD2 aligns across 8 bases. Trimming removed 3 bases from V and 7 bases from J; junction bases left unmatched: 8. Germline V CDR1 and CDR2: LNHDA, SQIVND (reference sequence). The CDR3 contains 15 residues. The CDR3 DNA reads TGTGCCAGTAGTATTACCGGGAGGGCCAGGAATGAGCAGTTCTTC. This codes for CASSITGRARNEQFF.

This chain links TRBV5-4 with TRBJ2-7; TRBD1 matches at 7 bases. The germline CDR1 and CDR2 sequences are SGHNT and YYREEE (reference sequence). V lost 1 base and J lost 7; bases outside the gene matches: 5. There are 13 residues in the CDR3. This CDR3 reads CASSLKGAGEQYF. DNA for the CDR3: TGTGCCAGCAGCTTGAAGGGGGCGGGTGAGCAGTACTTC. Filled out from reference TRBV5-4 and TRBJ2-7, the complete variable domain reads ETGVTQSPTHLIKTRGQQVTLRCSSQSGHNTVSWYQQALGQGPQFIFQYYREEENGRGNFPPRFSGLQFPNYSSELNVNALELDDSALYLCASSLKGAGEQYFGPGTRLTVT.

This clone is medium-sized within its sample. The CDR3 sequence is CASSLGDATDTQYF. CDR3 coding DNA: TGCGCCAGCAGCTTGGGGGACGCCACAGATACGCAGTATTTT. The chain couples TRBV5-1 to TRBJ2-3, with D possibly called TRBD1 or TRBD2 (5 bases each). The CDR3 sequence is 14 residues long. Germline V CDR1 and CDR2: SGHRS, YFSETQ. V was clipped by 0 bases and J by 2 bases, with 7 bases between them.

The V gene is TRBV5-1, the J gene TRBJ2-7; 9 bases map to TRBD1. This CDR3 spans 15 amino acids. J lost 6 bases, V lost 5 bases, and 12 bases had no gene match. Per the germline V gene, CDR1 is SGHRS and CDR2 is YFSETQ. The CDR3 nucleotides read TGCGCCAGCAGTCTGGGGACAGGGTATGAAGGCGAGCAGTACTTC. Translating it yields CASSLGTGYEGEQYF.

This clone was picked up a small number of times. The chain joins TRBV20-1 to TRBJ2-2, with 7 positions matching TRBD2. This CDR3 has 18 residues. Trimming removed 0 bases from V and 0 bases from J; junction bases left unmatched: 10. Germline loops: CDR1 DFQATT, CDR2 SNEGSKA (reference sequence). The CDR3 DNA reads TGCAGTGCTAGAGACCTCCTTAGTGGGACTACGAACACCGGGGAGCTGTTTTTT. It codes for CSARDLLSGTTNTGELFF.